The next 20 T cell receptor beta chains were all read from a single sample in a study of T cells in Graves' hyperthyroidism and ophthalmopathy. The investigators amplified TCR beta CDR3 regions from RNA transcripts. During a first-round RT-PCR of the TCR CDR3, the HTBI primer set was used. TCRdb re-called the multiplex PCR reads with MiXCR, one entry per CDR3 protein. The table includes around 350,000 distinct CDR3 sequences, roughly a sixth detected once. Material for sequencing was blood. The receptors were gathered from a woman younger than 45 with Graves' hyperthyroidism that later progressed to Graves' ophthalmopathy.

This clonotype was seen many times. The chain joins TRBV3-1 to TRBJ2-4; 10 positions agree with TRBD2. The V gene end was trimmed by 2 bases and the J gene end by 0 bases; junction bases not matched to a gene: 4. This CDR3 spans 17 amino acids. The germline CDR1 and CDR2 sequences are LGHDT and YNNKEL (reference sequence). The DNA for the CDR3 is TGTGCCAGCAGCCAACGGACTAGCGGATTAGCCAAAAACATTCAGTACTTC. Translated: CASSQRTSGLAKNIQYF. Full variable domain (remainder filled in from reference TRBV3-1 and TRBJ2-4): DTAVSQTPKYLVTQMGNDKSIKCEQNLGHDTMYWYKQDSKKFLKIMFSYNNKELIINETVPNRFSPKSPDKAHLNLHINSLELGDSAVYFCASSQRTSGLAKNIQYFGAGTRLSVL.

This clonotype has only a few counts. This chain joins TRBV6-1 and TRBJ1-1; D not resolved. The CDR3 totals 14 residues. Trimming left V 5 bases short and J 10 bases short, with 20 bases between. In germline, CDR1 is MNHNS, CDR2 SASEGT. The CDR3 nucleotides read TGTGCCAGCAGTTTTCGCCGGACGGGCGGAGGAGCTTTCTTT. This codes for CASSFRRTGGGAFF.

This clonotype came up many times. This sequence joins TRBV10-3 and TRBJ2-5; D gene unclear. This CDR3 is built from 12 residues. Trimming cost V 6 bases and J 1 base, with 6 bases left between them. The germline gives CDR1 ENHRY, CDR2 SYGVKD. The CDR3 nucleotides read TGTGCCATCAGGGGTCCCCAAGAGACCCAGTACTTC. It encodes CAIRGPQETQYF.

The DNA for the CDR3 is TGTGCCAGTAGTATGTTTCTTGAGACAGGAGAAAATCAGCCCCAGCATTTT. This gives the protein CASSMFLETGENQPQHF. J is TRBJ1-5 and V is TRBV19; D may be TRBD1 (6 bases). The V end was cut by 3 bases, the J end by 4 bases, with 19 bases between. This CDR3 has 17 residues. CDR1 is LNHDA and CDR2 is SQIVND in the germline V gene (reference sequence).

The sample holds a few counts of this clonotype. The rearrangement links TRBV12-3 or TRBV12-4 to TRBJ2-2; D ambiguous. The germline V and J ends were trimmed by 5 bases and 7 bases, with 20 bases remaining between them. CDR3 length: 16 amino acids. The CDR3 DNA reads TGTGCCAGCAGTCCCCGGAGCGACACCCCTAACGGGGAGCTGTTTTTT. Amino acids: CASSPRSDTPNGELFF.

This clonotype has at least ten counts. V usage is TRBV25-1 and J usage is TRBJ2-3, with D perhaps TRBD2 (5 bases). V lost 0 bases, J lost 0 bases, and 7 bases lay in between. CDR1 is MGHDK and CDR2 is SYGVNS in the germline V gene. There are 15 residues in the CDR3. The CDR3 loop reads CASSEYPSSTDTQYF. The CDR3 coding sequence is TGTGCCAGCAGTGAATATCCTAGCAGCACAGATACGCAGTATTTT.

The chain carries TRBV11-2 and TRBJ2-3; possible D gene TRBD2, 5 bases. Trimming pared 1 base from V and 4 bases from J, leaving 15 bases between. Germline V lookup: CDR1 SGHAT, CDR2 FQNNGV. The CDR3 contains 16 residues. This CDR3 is CASSLAKVGISDTQYF. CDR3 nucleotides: TGTGCCAGCAGCTTAGCTAAAGTCGGGATTTCAGATACGCAGTATTTT. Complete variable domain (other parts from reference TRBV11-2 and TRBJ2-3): EAGVAQSPRYKIIEKRQSVAFWCNPISGHATLYWYQQILGQGPKLLIQFQNNGVVDDSQLPKDRFSAERLKGVDSTLKIQPAKLEDSAVYLCASSLAKVGISDTQYFGPGTRLTVL.

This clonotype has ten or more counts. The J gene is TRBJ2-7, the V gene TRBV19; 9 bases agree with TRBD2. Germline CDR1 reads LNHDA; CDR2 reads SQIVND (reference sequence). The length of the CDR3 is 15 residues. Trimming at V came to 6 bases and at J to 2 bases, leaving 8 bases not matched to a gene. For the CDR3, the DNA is TGTGCCAGTAGCCAACAGCGGGAGGCGACCTACGAGCAGTACTTC. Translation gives CASSQQREATYEQYF.

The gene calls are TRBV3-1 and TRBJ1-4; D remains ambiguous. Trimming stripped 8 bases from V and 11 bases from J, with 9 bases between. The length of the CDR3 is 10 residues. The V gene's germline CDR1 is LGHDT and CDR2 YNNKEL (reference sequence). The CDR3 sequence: CASGERKLFF. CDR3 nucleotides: TGTGCCAGCGGAGAGCGGAAACTGTTTTTT.

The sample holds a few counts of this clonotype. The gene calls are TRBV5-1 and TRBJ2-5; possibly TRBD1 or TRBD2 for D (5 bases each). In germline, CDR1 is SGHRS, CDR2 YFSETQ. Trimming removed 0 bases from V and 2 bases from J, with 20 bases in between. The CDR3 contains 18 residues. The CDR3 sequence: CASSLEGSGRRGQETQYF. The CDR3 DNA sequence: TGCGCCAGCAGCTTGGAGGGGTCCGGACGTCGGGGACAAGAGACCCAGTACTTC.

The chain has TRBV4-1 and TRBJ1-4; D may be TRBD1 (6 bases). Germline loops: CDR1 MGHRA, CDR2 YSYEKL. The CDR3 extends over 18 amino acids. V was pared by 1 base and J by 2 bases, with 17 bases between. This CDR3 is CASSQGPRGFGTNEKLFF. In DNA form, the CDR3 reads TGCGCCAGCAGCCAAGGTCCCAGGGGTTTTGGGACTAATGAAAAACTGTTTTTT.

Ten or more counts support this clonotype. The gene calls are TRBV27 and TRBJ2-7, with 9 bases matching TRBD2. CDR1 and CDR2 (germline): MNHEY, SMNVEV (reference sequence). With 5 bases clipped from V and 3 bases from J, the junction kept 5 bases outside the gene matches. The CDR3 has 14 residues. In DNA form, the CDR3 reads TGTGCCAGCAGTCCCTCTAGCGGGGACTACGAGCAGTACTTC. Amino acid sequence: CASSPSSGDYEQYF.

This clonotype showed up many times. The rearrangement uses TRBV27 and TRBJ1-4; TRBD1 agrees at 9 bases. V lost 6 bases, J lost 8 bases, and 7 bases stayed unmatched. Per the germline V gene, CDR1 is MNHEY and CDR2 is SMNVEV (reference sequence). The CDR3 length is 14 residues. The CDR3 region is CASRRQGVKEKLFF. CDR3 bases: TGTGCCAGCAGACGACAGGGGGTGAAGGAAAAACTGTTTTTT.

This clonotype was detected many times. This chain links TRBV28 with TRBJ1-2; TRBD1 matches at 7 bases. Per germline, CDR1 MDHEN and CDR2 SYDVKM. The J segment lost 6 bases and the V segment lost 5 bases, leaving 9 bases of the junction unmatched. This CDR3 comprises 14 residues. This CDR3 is CASSRPGTENGYTF. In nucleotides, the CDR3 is TGTGCCAGCAGTCGGCCCGGGACAGAAAATGGCTACACCTTC.

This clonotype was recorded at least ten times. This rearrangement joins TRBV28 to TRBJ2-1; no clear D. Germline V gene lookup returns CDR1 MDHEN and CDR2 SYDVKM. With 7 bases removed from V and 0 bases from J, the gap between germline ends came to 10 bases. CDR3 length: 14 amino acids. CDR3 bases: TGTGCCAGCAAGTGGCCCGGCTCCTACAATGAGCAGTTCTTC. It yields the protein CASKWPGSYNEQFF.

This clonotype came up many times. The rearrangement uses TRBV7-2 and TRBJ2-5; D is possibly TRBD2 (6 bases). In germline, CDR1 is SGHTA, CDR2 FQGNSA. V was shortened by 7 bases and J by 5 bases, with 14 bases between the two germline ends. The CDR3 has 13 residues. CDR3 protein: CASTPPGRETQYF. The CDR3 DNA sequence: TGTGCCAGCACTCCTCCGGGGAGGGAGACCCAGTACTTC.

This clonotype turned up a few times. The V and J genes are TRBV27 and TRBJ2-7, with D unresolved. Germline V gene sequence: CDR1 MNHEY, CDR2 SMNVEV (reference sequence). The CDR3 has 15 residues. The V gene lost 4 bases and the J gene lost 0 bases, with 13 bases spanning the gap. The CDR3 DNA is TGTGCCAGCAGTTCCTTATCCTCGAGCTCCTACGAGCAGTACTTC. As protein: CASSSLSSSSYEQYF.

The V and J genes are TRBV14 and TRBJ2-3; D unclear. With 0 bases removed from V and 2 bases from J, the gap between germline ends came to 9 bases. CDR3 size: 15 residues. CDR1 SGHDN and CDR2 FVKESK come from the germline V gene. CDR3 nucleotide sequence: TGTGCCAGCAGCCAAGATAGCCAGTACACAGATACGCAGTATTTT. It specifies CASSQDSQYTDTQYF.

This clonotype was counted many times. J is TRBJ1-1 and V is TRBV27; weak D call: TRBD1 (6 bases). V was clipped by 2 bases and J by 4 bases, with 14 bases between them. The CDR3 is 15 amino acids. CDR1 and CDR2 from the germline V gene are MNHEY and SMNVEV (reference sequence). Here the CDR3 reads CASSLMGGAGTEAFF. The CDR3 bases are TGTGCCAGCAGTTTAATGGGGGGGGCCGGCACTGAAGCTTTCTTT.

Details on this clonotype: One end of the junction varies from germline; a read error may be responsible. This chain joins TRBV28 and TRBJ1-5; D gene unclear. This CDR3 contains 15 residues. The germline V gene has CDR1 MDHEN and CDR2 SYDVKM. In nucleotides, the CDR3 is TGTGCCATCAGTTCTCACGGGGAGCTCAATCAGCCCCAGCATTTT. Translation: CAISSHGELNQPQHF.